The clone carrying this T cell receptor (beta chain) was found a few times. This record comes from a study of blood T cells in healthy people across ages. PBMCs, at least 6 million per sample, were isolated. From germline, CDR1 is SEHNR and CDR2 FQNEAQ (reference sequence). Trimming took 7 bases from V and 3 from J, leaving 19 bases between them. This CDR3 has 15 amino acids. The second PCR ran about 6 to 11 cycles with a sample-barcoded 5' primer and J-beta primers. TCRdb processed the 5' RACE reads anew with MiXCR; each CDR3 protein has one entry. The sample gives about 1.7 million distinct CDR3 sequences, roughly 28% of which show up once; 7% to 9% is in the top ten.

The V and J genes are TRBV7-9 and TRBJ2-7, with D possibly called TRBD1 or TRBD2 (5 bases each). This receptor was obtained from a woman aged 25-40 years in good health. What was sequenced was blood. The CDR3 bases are TGTGCCAGCACTCCCGGGGCAGGAGAAAACTACGAGCAGTACTTC. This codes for CASTPGAGENYEQYF.